This entry features one T cell receptor beta chain sequence. Its matching antigen is unknown. With sequencing, the targeted depth ranged from 1 in 200,000 to 1 in 1 million T cells. Sequencing used immunoSEQ multiplex PCR; TCRdb keeps in-frame clones, though not all of them. The sample contains 49,000 or so clones, about half of which appear only once. This sample was taken from a study of cytotoxic CD8 clonotypes in ibrutinib-treated CLL. Study-level findings and limits: Baseline clonality exceeded age-matched healthy donors and tracked circulating CD8+ T-cell counts. Clonality, elevated at ibrutinib response, dropped back toward baseline at progression.

The sequence was collected from a human donor with chronic lymphocytic leukemia. The sample here was PBMCs, taken after 12 months of ibrutinib treatment.

The CDR3 DNA follows: TGTGCCAGCAGCTTAGACGGGAACTATGGCTACACCTTC. It encodes CASSLDGNYGYTF. This chain links TRBV5-5 with TRBJ1-2; D not resolved. CDR3 size: 13 residues. V was cut by 2 bases and J by 2 bases, with 7 bases left in between. The germline gives CDR1 SGHKS, CDR2 YYEKEE (reference sequence).